The clone carrying this T cell receptor beta chain has more than one count but fewer than ten. Its antigen is still unknown. The sample comes from a study of shared clonotypes between healthy human individuals. Notes on the study in general: Rarefaction demonstrated incomplete sorted-subset sequencing despite large depth. As a rule, naive subsets had a larger estimated richness than memory subsets.

Measured with immunoSEQ multiplex PCR; TCRdb has only the in-frame clones, and not every one. The table lists 600,000 to 750,000 clones, less than 80% of them singletons. Germline V gene lookup returns CDR1 SGHRS and CDR2 YFSETQ. This CDR3 comprises 15 residues. Germline trimming cut 1 base from V and 2 bases from J; bases unmatched to any gene: 3. Those who donated were healthy HIV-negative adults, with no recent acute infections or vaccinations reported. The sequence came from a woman aged 25 to 39 in good health. The gene calls are TRBV5-1 and TRBJ2-3; 8 positions agree with TRBD2. The sequencing input was memory CD4+ T cells sorted from blood. Subset of the sample: CD45RA-negative fraction. CDR3 residues: CASSLSGLATDTQYF. The CDR3 DNA reads TGCGCCAGCAGCTTGTCCGGACTAGCCACAGATACGCAGTATTTT.